In this sample, the clone carrying this T cell receptor beta chain turned up once. Its specificity is unknown. Generated by immunoSEQ multiplex PCR, the TCRdb table keeps only in-frame clones and is missing some. The repertoire holds about 26,000 clones, with roughly nine tenths as singletons. The sample belongs to a study of monozygotic twins with cystic fibrosis. Study at large: Library input was 2.5 to 3.5 micrograms of fragmented DNA, with approximately 16 PCR cycles.

General study points: Unrelated CF individuals shared fewer identical clonotypes than monozygotic CF twins. Clonality was generally low (median roughly 0.01), higher in the most severe patients. In 13 of 16 pairs, V gene usage was closest to the co-twin's.

The length of the CDR3 is 15 residues. Trimming at V came to 3 bases and at J to 4 bases, leaving 4 bases not matched to a gene. Germline lookup yields CDR1 SGDLS and CDR2 YYNGEE. The sequence was collected from a girl aged 2 to 9 with cystic fibrosis. Specimen: blood. V usage is TRBV9 and J usage is TRBJ2-1; TRBD1 matches 10 bases. The CDR3 region has the DNA TGTGCCAGCAGCGCAGACAGGGGGCGGTACAATGAGCAGTTCTTC. Protein sequence: CASSADRGRYNEQFF.